This note documents a single TCR beta chain sequence. Other nucleotide sequences in the sample specify the same CDR3. TCRdb's table, derived via immunoSEQ multiplex PCR, lists solely in-frame clones and lacks some. The top ten hold over 9% of the sample, which has more than 45,000 clones, 89% seen once. The CDR3 is 11 amino acids. Germline loops: CDR1 GTSNPN, CDR2 SVGIG (reference sequence). Trimming removed 0 bases from V and 4 bases from J, with 0 bases in between. This sample is part of a study of OX40 agonist ivuxolimab in advanced cancers. The source was CD4+ or CD8+ T cells sorted from blood, collected in a trial of the OX40 agonist ivuxolimab. This clonotype was sampled from an adult with an advanced solid tumor such as melanoma, head and neck, liver or kidney cancer. V and J are TRBV30 and TRBJ2-2; no clear D. The CDR3 here is CAWSVTGELFF. The CDR3 DNA reads as TGTGCCTGGAGTGTCACCGGGGAGCTGTTTTTT.